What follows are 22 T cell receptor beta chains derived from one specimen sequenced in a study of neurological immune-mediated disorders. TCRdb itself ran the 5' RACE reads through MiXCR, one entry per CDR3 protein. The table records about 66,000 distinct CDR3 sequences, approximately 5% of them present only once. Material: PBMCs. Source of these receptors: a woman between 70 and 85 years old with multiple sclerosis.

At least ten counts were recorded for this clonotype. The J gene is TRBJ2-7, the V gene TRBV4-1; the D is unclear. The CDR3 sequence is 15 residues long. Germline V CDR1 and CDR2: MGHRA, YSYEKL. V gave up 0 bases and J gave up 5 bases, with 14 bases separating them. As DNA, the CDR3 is TGCGCCAGCAGCCAAGATTCAGATGGGTCGAACGAGCAGTACTTC. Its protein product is CASSQDSDGSNEQYF.

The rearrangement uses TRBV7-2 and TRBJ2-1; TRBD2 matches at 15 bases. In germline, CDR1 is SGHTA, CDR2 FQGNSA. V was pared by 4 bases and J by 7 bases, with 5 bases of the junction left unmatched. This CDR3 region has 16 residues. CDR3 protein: CASSSGTSGRWNEQFF. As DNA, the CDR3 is TGTGCCAGCAGCTCCGGGACTAGCGGGAGGTGGAATGAGCAGTTCTTC.

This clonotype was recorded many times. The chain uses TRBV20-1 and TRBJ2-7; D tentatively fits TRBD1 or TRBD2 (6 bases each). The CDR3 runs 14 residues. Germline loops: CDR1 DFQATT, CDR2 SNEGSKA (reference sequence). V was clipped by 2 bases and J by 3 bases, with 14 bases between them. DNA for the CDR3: TGCAGTGCTAGAAACCCAGGAGGGGGCTACGAGCAGTACTTC. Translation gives CSARNPGGGYEQYF.

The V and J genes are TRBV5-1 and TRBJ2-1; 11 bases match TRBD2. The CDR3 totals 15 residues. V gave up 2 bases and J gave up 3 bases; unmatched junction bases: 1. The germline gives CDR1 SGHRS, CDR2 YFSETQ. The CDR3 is CASSFSGRGYNEQFF. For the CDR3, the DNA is TGCGCCAGCAGCTTTAGCGGGAGGGGCTACAATGAGCAGTTCTTC.

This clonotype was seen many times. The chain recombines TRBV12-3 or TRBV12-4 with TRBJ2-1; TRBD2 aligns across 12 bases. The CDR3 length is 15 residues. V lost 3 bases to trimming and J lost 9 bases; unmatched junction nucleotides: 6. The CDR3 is CASSLRLAGVSEQFF. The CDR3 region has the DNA TGTGCCAGCAGTTTGAGACTAGCGGGAGTCAGTGAGCAGTTCTTC.

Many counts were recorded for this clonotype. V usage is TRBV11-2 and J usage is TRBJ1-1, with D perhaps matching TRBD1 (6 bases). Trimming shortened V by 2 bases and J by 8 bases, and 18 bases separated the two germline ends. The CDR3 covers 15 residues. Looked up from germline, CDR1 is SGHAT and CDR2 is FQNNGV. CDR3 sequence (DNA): TGTGCCAGCAGCTTATATCCCCAGGGGCTGGGGGAAGCTTTCTTT. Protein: CASSLYPQGLGEAFF.

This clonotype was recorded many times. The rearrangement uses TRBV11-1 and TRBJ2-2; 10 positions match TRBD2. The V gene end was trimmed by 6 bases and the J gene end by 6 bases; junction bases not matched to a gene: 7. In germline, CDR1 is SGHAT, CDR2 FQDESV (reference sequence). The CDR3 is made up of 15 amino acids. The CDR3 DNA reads TGTGCCAGCAGTAGTTTCGGACTAGCGGCCGGGGAGCTGTTTTTT. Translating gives CASSSFGLAAGELFF.

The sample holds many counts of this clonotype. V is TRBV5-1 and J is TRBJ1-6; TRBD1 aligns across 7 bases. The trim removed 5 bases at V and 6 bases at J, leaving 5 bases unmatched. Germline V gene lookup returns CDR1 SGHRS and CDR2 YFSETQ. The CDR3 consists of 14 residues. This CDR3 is CASRGTASNSPLHF. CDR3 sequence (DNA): TGCGCCAGCAGGGGGACAGCTTCTAATTCACCCCTCCACTTT.

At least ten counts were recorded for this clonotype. The CDR3 loop reads CASSLGTSVNNEQFF. CDR3 in DNA: TGTGCCAGCAGTTTGGGGACTAGCGTTAACAATGAGCAGTTCTTC. The chain combines TRBV12-3 or TRBV12-4 with TRBJ2-1; 10 positions agree with TRBD2. The V and J ends lost 3 bases and 5 bases, in that order; junction bases with no gene match: 4. CDR3 length: 15 amino acids.

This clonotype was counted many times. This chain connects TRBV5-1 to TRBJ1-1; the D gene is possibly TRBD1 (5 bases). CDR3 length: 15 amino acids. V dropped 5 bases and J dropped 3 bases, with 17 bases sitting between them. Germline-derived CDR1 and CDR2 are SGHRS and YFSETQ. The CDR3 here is CASRSTGTRDTEAFF. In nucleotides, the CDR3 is TGCGCCAGCAGATCTACCGGGACCCGAGACACTGAAGCTTTCTTT.

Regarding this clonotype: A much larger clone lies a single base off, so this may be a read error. CDR3 DNA: TGTGCCAGCTCACCTGGTGAAGGGGGAAGGAGCACTGAAGCTTTCTTT. Amino acids: CASSPGEGGRSTEAFF. The chain is built from TRBV18 and TRBJ1-1; D possibly corresponds to TRBD1 (6 bases). The V gene lost 3 bases and the J gene lost 4 bases, with 18 bases spanning the gap. Germline values: CDR1 KGHSH, CDR2 LQKENI. The CDR3 runs 16 residues.

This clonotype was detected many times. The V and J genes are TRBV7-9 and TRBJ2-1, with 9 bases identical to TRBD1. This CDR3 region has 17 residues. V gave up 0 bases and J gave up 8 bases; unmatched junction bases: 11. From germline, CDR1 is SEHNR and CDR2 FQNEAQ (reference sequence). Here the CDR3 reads CASSLATGGTGSDEQFF. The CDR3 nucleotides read TGTGCCAGCAGCTTAGCGACAGGAGGGACAGGGAGCGATGAGCAGTTCTTC.

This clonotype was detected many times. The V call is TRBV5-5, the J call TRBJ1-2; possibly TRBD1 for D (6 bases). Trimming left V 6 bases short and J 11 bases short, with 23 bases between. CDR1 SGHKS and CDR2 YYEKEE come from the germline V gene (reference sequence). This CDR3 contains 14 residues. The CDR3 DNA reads TGTGCCAGCACCAAAGAACAGGGCTTTTTTAGATACACCTTC. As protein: CASTKEQGFFRYTF.

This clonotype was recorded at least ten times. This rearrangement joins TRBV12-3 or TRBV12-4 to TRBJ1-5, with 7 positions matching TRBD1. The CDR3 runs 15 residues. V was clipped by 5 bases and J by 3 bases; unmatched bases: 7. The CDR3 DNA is TGTGCCAGCAGTACCGGGACAGCCACCAATCAGCCCCAGCATTTT. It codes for CASSTGTATNQPQHF.

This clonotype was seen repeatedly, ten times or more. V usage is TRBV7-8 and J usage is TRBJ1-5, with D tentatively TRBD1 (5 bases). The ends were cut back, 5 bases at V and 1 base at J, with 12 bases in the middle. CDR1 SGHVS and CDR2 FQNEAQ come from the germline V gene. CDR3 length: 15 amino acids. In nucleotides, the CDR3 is TGTGCCAGCAGCATCTGGGGGGAGAGCAATCAGCCCCAGCATTTT. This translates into CASSIWGESNQPQHF.

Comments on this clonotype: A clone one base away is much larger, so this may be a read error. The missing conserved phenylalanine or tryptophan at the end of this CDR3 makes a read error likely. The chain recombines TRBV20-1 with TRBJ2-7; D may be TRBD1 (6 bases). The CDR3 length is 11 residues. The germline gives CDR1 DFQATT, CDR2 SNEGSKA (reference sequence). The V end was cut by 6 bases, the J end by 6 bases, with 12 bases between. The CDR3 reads CSAPGEIEQYI. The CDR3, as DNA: TGCAGTGCCCCAGGGGAGATCGAGCAGTACATC.

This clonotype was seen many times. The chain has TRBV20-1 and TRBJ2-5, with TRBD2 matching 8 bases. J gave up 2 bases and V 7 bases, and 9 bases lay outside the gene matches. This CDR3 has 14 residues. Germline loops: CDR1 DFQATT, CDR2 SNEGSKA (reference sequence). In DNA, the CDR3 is TGCAGTGGAGTAGCGGGATCGGAACAAGAGACCCAGTACTTC. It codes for CSGVAGSEQETQYF.

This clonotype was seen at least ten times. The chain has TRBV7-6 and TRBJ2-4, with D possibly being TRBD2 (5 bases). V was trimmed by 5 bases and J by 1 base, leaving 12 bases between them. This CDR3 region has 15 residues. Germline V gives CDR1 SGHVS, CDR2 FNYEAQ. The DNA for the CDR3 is TGTGCCAGCAGCCCCGCCGGGGTCGCCAAAAACATTCAGTACTTC. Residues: CASSPAGVAKNIQYF.

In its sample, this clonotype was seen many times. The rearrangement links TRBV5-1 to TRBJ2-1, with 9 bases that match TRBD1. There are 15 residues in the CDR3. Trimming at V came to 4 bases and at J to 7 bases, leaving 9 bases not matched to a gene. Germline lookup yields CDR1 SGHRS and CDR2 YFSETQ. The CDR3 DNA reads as TGCGCCAGCAGCGAGACAGGGGGAATTGAGAATGAGCAGTTCTTC. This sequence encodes CASSETGGIENEQFF.

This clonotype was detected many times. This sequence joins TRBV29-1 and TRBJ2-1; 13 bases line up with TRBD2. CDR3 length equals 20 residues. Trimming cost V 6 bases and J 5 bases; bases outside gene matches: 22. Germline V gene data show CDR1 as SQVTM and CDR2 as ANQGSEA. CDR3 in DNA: TGCAGCGTGGGAGGAAGGACTAGCGGGAGTGCCCAAAACCGAAACAATGAGCAGTTCTTC. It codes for CSVGGRTSGSAQNRNNEQFF.

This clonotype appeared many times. The CDR3 DNA reads TGCAGTGCTAGAGCATCTACTAGCGGGAGGGGTGGTGAGCAGTTCTTC. Its translation is CSARASTSGRGGEQFF. The rearrangement uses TRBV20-1 and TRBJ2-1; 13 bases align to TRBD2. The CDR3 is made up of 16 amino acids. V lost 1 base, J lost 9 bases, and 9 bases stayed unmatched. Looked up from germline, CDR1 is DFQATT and CDR2 is SNEGSKA (reference sequence).

The CDR3 sequence is CASSHRVMATEAFF. In nucleotides, the CDR3 is TGTGCCAGCAGCCACAGGGTAATGGCAACTGAAGCTTTCTTT. The chain is built from TRBV7-9 and TRBJ1-1; the D gene is possibly TRBD1 (6 bases). The CDR3 is 14 residues long. Germline CDR1 reads SEHNR; CDR2 reads FQNEAQ (reference sequence). V shed 5 bases and J shed 5 bases, with 15 bases lying between them.